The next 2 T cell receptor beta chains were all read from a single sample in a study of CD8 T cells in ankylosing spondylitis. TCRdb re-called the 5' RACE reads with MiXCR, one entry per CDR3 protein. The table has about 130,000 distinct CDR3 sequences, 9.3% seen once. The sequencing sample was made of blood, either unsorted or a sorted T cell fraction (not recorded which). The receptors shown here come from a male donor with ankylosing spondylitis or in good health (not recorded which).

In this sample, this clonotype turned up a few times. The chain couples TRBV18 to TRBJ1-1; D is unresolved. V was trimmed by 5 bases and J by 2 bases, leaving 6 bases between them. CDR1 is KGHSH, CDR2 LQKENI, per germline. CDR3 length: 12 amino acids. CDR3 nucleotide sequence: TGTGCCAGCTCAGCAGCTAACACTGAAGCTTTCTTT. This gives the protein CASSAANTEAFF.

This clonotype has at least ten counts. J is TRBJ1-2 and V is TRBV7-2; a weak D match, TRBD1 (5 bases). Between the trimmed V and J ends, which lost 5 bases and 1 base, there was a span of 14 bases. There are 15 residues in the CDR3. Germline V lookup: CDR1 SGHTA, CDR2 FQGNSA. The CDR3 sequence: CASSPSYGGNYGYTF. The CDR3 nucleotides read TGTGCCAGCAGCCCATCTTACGGGGGTAACTATGGCTACACCTTC.